This T cell receptor beta chain was observed in a study of response to subunit inactivated influenza vaccine. Regarding the study as a whole: The authors suggested that every seasonal influenza vaccination recruits few new T cells.

The junction had 9 bases not matched to a gene; V was cut back by 0 bases and J by 10 bases. The CDR3 contains 15 residues. Germline assignment: CDR1 PRHDT and CDR2 FYEKMQ (reference sequence). TCRdb reprocessed the RT-PCR reads with MiXCR, giving one entry per CDR3 protein. The repertoire holds about 190,000 distinct CDR3 sequences, with approximately 14% as singletons. This clonotype was counted between two and nine times. Its antigen remains unknown. Specimen: CD8+ T cells sorted from PBMCs, collected 5 to 6 days after vaccination. The chain has TRBV13 and TRBJ1-2; 9 bases fit TRBD1. The TCR comes from a man in his fifties who received an inactivated influenza vaccine. CDR3: CASSLGRGQGSVYTF. The CDR3 region has the DNA TGTGCCAGCAGCTTAGGGAGAGGACAGGGGTCGGTCTACACCTTC. The complete variable domain, with remaining parts taken from reference TRBV13 and TRBJ1-2, reads AAGVIQSPRHLIKEKRETATLKCYPIPRHDTVYWYQQGPGQDPQFLISFYEKMQSDKGSIPDRFSAQQFSDYHSELNMSSLELGDSALYFCASSLGRGQGSVYTFGSGTRLTVV.